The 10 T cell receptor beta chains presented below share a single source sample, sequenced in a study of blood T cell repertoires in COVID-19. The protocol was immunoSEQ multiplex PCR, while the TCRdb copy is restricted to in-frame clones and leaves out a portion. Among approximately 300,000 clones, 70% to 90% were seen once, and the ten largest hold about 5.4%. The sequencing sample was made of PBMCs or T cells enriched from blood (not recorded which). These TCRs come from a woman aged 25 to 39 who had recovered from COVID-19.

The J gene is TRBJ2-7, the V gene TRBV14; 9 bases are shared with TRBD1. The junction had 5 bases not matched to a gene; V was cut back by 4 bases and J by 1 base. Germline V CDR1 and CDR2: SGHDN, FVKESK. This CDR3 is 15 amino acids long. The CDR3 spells CASSRGTGISYEQYF. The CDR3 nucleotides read TGTGCCAGCAGCCGAGGGACAGGGATTTCCTACGAGCAGTACTTC.

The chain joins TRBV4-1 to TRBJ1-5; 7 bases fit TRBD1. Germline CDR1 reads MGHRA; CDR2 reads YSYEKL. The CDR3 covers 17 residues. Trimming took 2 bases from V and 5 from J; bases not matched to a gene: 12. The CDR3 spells CASSQLSLNRGHQPQHF. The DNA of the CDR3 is TGCGCCAGCAGCCAATTGTCTCTCAACAGGGGTCATCAGCCCCAGCATTTT.

This CDR3 reads CASSEAGQGPGSPLHF. In nucleotides, the CDR3 is TGTGCCAGCAGTGAAGCCGGACAGGGGCCTGGATCACCCCTCCACTTT. This chain links TRBV2 with TRBJ1-6, with 9 bases that match TRBD1. The CDR3 spans 16 residues. The junction had 7 bases not matched to a gene; V was cut back by 0 bases and J by 10 bases. Germline V gene sequence: CDR1 SNHLY, CDR2 FYNNEI. The full variable domain, in which reference TRBV2 and TRBJ1-6 provide the parts outside the CDR3, is EPEVTQTPSHQVTQMGQEVILRCVPISNHLYFYWYRQILGQKVEFLVSFYNNEISEKSEIFDDQFSVERPDGSNFTLKIRSTKLEDSAMYFCASSEAGQGPGSPLHFGNGTRLTVT.

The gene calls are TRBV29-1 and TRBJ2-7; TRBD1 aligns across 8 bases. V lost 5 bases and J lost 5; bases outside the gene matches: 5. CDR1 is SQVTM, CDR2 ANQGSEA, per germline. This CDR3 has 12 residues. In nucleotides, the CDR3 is TGCAGCGTTTTAGACAGGGGTCACGAGCAGTACTTC. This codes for CSVLDRGHEQYF.

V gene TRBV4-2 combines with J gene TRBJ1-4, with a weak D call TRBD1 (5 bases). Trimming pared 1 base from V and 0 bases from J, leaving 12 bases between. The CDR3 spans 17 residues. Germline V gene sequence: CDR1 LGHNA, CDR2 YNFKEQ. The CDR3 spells CASSQGQTSATNEKLFF. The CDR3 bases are TGTGCCAGCAGCCAAGGACAGACCTCTGCAACTAATGAAAAACTGTTTTTT.

CDR3 bases: TGTGCCAGCAGTCCCCCCTCGGGACAGGGGATGTATGGCTACACCTTC. Amino acid sequence: CASSPPSGQGMYGYTF. This rearrangement joins TRBV27 to TRBJ1-2; 10 positions agree with TRBD1. Germline V CDR1 and CDR2: MNHEY, SMNVEV (reference sequence). There are 16 residues in the CDR3. The V segment lost 5 bases and the J segment 5 bases; nucleotides outside the gene matches: 11.

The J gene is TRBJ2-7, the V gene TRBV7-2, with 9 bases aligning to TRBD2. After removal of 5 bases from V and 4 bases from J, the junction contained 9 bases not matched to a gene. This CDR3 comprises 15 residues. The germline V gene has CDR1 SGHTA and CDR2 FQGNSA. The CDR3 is CASSPNSGGQYEQYF. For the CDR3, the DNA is TGTGCCAGCAGCCCAAATAGCGGGGGACAATACGAGCAGTACTTC.

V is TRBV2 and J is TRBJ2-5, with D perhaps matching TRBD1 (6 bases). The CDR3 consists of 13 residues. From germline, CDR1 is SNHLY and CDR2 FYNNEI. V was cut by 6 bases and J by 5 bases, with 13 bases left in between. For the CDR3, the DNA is TGTGCCAGCAGGGTCAGGGGAGTGGAGACCCAGTACTTC. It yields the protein CASRVRGVETQYF.

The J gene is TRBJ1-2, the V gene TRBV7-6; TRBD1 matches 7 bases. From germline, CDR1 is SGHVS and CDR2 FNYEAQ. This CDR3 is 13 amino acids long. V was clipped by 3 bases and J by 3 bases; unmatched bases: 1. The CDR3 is CASSFGQDYGYTF. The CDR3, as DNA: TGTGCCAGCAGCTTCGGACAGGACTATGGCTACACCTTC.

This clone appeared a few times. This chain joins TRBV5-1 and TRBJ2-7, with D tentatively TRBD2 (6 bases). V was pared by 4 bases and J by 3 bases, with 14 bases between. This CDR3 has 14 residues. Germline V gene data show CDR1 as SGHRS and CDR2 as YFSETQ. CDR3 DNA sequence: TGCGCCAGCAGCCCCGTGGGGGGTTACTACGAGCAGTACTTC. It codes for CASSPVGGYYEQYF.